The subject of this entry is one TCR beta chain. The antigen remains undetermined. Constant-region reverse primers amplified full-length variable regions, followed by semi-nested Nested Universal Primer A PCR. TCRdb reprocessed the 5' RACE reads via MiXCR and lists one record per CDR3 protein. The sample has around 50,000 distinct CDR3 sequences, roughly a sixth seen once; the top ten hold under 3%. Study-wide results and caveats: In terms of TCR gene usage, tumor memory CD4+ T cells clustered together with blood and lymph node memory CD4+ cells, as well as with lymph node naive CD4+ cells.

Germline V gives CDR1 DFQATT, CDR2 SNEGSKA (reference sequence). The V end lost 2 bases, the J end lost 5 bases, and 15 bases lay between the germline ends. The CDR3 loop spans 14 amino acids. J is TRBJ2-5 and V is TRBV20-1; weak D call: TRBD2 (6 bases). Sequencing was done on a sample of naive CD4+ T cells sorted from blood. Subset noted: naive CD4+ T cells, CD4+CD45RA+CD25-. The receptor was isolated from a female donor with breast cancer. DNA of the CDR3: TGCAGTGCTAGAACTAGCCGATCAGGGGAGACCCAGTACTTC. It encodes CSARTSRSGETQYF.